This T cell receptor (beta chain) comes out of a study of OX40 agonist ivuxolimab in advanced cancers. Generated by immunoSEQ multiplex PCR, the TCRdb table keeps only in-frame clones and is missing some. The table includes approximately 26,000 clones, about 85% detected once. About this clone: Antigen: not known.

Cycle 7 day 1, cycle 4 day 1, and baseline were the timepoints at which blood was sampled. CDR3 length: 16 residues. Looked up from germline, CDR1 is SGHDT and CDR2 is YYEEEE. Trimming cost V 0 bases and J 2 bases, with 13 bases left between them. Findings of the study overall: Among the least clonally expanded were partial responders at 0.1-3.0 mg/kg.

The clonotype comes from an adult with an advanced solid tumor such as melanoma, head and neck, liver or kidney cancer. This rearrangement joins TRBV5-6 to TRBJ2-3; D perhaps matches TRBD2 (5 bases). Sequenced material: CD4+ or CD8+ T cells sorted from blood, taken in a trial of the OX40 agonist ivuxolimab. This chain's CDR3 is CASSLALDSNTDTQYF. The CDR3 DNA is TGTGCCAGCAGCTTGGCACTGGACTCAAACACAGATACGCAGTATTTT.